The clone carrying this TCR beta chain has a handful of counts. Its antigen is still unknown. The sample originates from a study of CD8 T cells in ankylosing spondylitis. Notes on the study in general: Past studies reported some motif variants in reactive arthritis synovial fluid and blood. Disease-linked clones bore a CD8+ phenotype and were relatively rare in peripheral blood. The study identified a TCR beta motif of roughly eight highly homologous variants that appeared characteristic of ankylosing spondylitis blood.

V lost 4 bases and J 1 base, leaving 14 bases between the germline ends. The germline V gene encodes CDR1 ENHRY and CDR2 SYGVKD. This CDR3 is 16 amino acids long. TCRdb re-analysed the 5' RACE reads in MiXCR, keeping a single row per CDR3 protein. The repertoire has some 340,000 distinct CDR3 sequences, around 15% of them found once; the top ten carry less than 1.1%. Sequencing used blood, either unsorted or a sorted T cell fraction (not recorded which). The gene calls are TRBV10-3 and TRBJ2-1; D is unresolved. The sequence derives from a male donor with ankylosing spondylitis or in good health (not recorded which). For the CDR3, the DNA is TGTGCCATCAGTGCGATAACAGCGTCGTCCTACAATGAGCAGTTCTTC. It codes for CAISAITASSYNEQFF.